What follows are 4 T cell receptor beta chains derived from one specimen sequenced in a study of radiotherapy plus CTLA-4 blockade in lung cancer. Assay: immunoSEQ multiplex PCR; the TCRdb copy retains only in-frame clones and omits some. The profile shows approximately 67,000 clones, approximately 80% of them singletons. Sample: peripheral blood, taken from a patient treated with radiotherapy plus ipilimumab. These receptor sequences come from a human donor with non-small cell lung cancer who had a partial response to radiotherapy plus ipilimumab.

This chain connects TRBV5-1 to TRBJ2-3; TRBD1 matches 9 bases. Germline CDR1 is SGHRS and CDR2 is YFSETQ. The CDR3 is 14 amino acids. The trim removed 4 bases at V and 3 bases at J, leaving 3 bases unmatched. The CDR3 sequence is CASSEGQGTDTQYF. Here the CDR3 DNA reads TGCGCCAGCAGCGAGGGACAGGGAACAGATACGCAGTATTTT.

This chain links TRBV6-5 with TRBJ1-1; 10 bases agree with TRBD1. The CDR3 consists of 16 residues. Trimming cost V 2 bases and J 5 bases; bases outside gene matches: 8. Germline V CDR1 and CDR2: MNHEY, SVGAGI. CDR3: CASSYTGQGMRTEAFF. CDR3 nucleotide sequence: TGTGCCAGCAGTTACACGGGACAGGGGATGAGGACTGAAGCTTTCTTT.

The gene calls are TRBV7-2 and TRBJ2-7; 8 bases are a match to TRBD2. The CDR3 runs 16 residues. Germline CDR1 and CDR2: SGHTA and FQGNSA. V shed 2 bases, J shed 0 bases, and the junction held 6 bases outside the gene matches. The CDR3 nucleotides are TGTGCCAGCAGCTTAAGACTAGCGCGAAGCTCCTACGAGCAGTACTTC. It specifies CASSLRLARSSYEQYF.

V and J are TRBV14 and TRBJ2-7, with D possibly being TRBD1 (7 bases). The V end lost 1 base, the J end lost 7 bases, and 20 bases lay between the germline ends. The CDR3 is made up of 16 amino acids. The germline gives CDR1 SGHDN, CDR2 FVKESK. CDR3 nucleotides: TGTGCCAGCAGCCAAGCCCGAGGGGGCGGAGGGAGGGAGCAGTACTTC. It is translated as CASSQARGGGGREQYF.